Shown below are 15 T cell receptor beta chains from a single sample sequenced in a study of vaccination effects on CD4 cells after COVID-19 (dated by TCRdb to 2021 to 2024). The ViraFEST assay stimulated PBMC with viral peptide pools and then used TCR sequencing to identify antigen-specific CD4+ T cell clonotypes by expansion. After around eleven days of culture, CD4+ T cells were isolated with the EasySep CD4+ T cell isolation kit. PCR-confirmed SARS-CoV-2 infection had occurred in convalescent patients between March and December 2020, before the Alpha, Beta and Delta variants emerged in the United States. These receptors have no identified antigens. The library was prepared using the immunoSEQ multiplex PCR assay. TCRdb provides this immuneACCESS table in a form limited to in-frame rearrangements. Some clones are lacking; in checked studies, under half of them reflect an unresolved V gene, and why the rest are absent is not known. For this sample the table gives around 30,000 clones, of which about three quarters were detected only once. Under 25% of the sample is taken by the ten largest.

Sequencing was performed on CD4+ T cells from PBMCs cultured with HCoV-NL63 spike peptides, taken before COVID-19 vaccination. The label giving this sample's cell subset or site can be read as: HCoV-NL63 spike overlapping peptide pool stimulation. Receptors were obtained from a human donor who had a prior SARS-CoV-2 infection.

This chain's CDR3 is CAWEVGGDEQFF. The CDR3 nucleotides are TGTGCCTGGGAGGTAGGGGGGGATGAGCAGTTCTTC. The J gene is TRBJ2-1, the V gene TRBV30, with TRBD2 as a possible D gene (7 bases). Germline V gene data show CDR1 as GTSNPN and CDR2 as SVGIG (reference sequence). This CDR3 contains 12 residues. V dropped 5 bases and J dropped 8 bases, with 13 bases sitting between them.

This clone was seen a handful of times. The DNA for the CDR3 is TGTGCCAGCAGCGTACAGGGAACAGATACGCAGTATTTT. As protein: CASSVQGTDTQYF. This chain joins TRBV7-6 and TRBJ2-3; perhaps TRBD1 as D (6 bases). The CDR3 covers 13 residues. V lost 5 bases and J lost 3, with 9 bases in between. Germline loops: CDR1 SGHVS, CDR2 FNYEAQ. Looking up the rest from reference TRBV7-6 and TRBJ2-3 gives the full variable domain: GAGVSQSPRYKVTKRGQDVALRCDPISGHVSLYWYRQALGQGPEFLTYFNYEAQQDKSGLPNDRFSAERPEGSISTLTIQRTEQRDSAMYRCASSVQGTDTQYFGPGTRLTVL.

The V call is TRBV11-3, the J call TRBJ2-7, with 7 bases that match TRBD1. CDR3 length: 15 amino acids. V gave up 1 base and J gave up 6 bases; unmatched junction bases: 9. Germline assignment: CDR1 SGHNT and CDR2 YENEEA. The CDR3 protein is CASSLGETGYFEQYF. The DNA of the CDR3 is TGTGCCAGCAGCTTAGGTGAGACAGGGTACTTCGAGCAGTACTTC.

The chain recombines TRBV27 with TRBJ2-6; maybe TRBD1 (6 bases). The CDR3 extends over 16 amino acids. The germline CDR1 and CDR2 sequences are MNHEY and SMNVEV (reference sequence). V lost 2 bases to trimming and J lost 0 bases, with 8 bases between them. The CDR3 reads CASSLTGFSGANVLTF. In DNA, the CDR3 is TGTGCCAGCAGTTTAACAGGGTTCTCTGGGGCCAACGTCCTGACTTTC.

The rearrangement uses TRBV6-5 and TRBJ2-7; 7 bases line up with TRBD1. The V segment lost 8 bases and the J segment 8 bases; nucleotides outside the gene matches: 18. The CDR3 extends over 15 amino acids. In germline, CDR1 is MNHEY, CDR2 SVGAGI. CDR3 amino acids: CASSPGGTEARQQYF. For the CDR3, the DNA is TGTGCCAGCTCCCCAGGTGGGACAGAGGCCCGCCAGCAGTACTTC.

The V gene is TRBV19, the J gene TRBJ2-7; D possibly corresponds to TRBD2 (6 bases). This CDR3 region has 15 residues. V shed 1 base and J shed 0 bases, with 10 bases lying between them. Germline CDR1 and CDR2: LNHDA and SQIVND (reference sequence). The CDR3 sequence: CASSIVAGNSYEQYF. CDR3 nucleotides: TGTGCCAGTAGTATAGTTGCGGGAAACTCCTACGAGCAGTACTTC.

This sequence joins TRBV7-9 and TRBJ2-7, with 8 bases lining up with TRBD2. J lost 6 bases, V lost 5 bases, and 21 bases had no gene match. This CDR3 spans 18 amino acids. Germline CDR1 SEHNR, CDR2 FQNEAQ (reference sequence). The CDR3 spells CASSAPRESGSGSSEQYF. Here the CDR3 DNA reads TGTGCCAGCAGCGCCCCTCGGGAGAGCGGGAGTGGTTCTTCCGAGCAGTACTTC.

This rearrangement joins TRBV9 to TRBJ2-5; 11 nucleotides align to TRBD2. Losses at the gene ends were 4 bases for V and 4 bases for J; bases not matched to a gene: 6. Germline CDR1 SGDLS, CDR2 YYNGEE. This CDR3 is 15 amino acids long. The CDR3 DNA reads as TGTGCCAGCAGCCCGGGACTAGCGGTTCTAGAGACCCAGTACTTC. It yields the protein CASSPGLAVLETQYF.

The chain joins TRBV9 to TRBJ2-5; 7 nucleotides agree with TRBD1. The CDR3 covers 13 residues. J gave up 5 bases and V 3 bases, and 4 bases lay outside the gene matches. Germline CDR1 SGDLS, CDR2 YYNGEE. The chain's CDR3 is CASSETGWETQYF. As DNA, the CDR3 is TGTGCCAGCAGCGAGACAGGGTGGGAGACCCAGTACTTC.

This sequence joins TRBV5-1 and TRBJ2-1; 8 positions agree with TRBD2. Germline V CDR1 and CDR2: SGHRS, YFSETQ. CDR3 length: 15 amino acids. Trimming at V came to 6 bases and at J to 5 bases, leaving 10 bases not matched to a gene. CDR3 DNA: TGCGCCAGCAATACTGGCGGGGGGCCCGACAATGAGCAGTTCTTC. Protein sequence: CASNTGGGPDNEQFF.

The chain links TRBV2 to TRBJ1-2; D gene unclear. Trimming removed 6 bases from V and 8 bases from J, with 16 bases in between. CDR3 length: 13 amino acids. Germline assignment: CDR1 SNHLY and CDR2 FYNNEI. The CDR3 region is CASSPWLVGGYTF. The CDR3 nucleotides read TGTGCCAGCAGCCCTTGGCTTGTTGGCGGCTACACCTTC.

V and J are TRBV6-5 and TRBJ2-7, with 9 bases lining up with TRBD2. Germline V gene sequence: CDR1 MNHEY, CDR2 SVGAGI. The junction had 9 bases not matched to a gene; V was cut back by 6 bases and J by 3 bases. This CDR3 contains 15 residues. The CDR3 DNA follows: TGTGCCAGCAGCCCAGGCGGGGGGGGTCTCTACGAGCAGTACTTC. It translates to CASSPGGGGLYEQYF.

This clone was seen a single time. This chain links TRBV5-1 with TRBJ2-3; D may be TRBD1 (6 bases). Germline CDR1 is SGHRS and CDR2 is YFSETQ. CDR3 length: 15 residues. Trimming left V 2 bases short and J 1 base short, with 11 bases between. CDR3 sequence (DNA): TGCGCCAGCAGCTTAACAGGGTTTGGCACAGATACGCAGTATTTT. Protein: CASSLTGFGTDTQYF.

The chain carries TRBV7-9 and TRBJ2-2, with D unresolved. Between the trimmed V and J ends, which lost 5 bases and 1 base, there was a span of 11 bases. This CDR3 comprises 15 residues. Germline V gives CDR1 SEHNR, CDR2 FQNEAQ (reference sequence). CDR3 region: CASSDPRRNTGELFF. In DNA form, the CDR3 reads TGTGCCAGCAGCGACCCCAGGAGGAACACCGGGGAGCTGTTTTTT.

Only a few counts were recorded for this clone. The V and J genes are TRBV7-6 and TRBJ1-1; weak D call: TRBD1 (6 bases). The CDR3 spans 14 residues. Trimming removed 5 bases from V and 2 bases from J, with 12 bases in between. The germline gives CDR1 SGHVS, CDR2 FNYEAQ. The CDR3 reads CASSRTTGNTEAFF. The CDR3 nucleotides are TGTGCCAGCAGCCGAACGACAGGAAACACTGAAGCTTTCTTT. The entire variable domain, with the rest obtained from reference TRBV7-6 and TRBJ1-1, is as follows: GAGVSQSPRYKVTKRGQDVALRCDPISGHVSLYWYRQALGQGPEFLTYFNYEAQQDKSGLPNDRFSAERPEGSISTLTIQRTEQRDSAMYRCASSRTTGNTEAFFGQGTRLTVV.